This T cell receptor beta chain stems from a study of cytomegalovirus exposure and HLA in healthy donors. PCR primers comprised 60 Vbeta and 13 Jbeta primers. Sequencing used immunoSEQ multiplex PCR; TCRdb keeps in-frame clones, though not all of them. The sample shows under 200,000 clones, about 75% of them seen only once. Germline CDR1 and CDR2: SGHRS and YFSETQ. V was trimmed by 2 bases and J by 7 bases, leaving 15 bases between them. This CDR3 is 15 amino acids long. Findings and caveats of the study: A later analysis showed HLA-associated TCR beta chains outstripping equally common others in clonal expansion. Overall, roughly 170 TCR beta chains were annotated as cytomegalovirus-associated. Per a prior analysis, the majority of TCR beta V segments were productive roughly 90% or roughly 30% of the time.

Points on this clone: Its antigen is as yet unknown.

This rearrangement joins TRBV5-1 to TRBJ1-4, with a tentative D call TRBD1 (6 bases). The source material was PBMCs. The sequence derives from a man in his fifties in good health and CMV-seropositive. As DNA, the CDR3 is TGCGCCAGCAGCTTAGAGCGTCGCAGGGGTGAAAAACTGTTTTTT. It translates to CASSLERRRGEKLFF.